The source of this T cell receptor (beta chain) is a study of blood T cell repertoires in COVID-19. Donors in Cohort 3 who had recovered were those with two negative PCRs, healthcare professional clearance, or resolution of their symptoms. Profiled with immunoSEQ multiplex PCR; TCRdb holds only in-frame clones, not every one. The sample includes around 200,000 clones, just under 90% of them seen just once. This receptor was taken from a man aged 25-45 years who had recovered from COVID-19. The sequencing input was PBMCs or T cells enriched from blood (not recorded which).

The CDR3 sequence is CASYRQGDEKLFF. The CDR3, as DNA: TGTGCCAGCTATCGACAGGGGGATGAAAAACTGTTTTTT. The V call is TRBV6-5, the J call TRBJ1-4; the match to TRBD1 covers 9 bases. Germline V gene lookup returns CDR1 MNHEY and CDR2 SVGAGI. Trimming removed 8 bases from V and 6 bases from J; junction bases left unmatched: 4. The CDR3 contains 13 residues.